This is a list of T cell receptor beta chains from one sample in a study of cytomegalovirus exposure and HLA in healthy donors. Using immunoSEQ multiplex PCR, the repertoire was profiled, and TCRdb retains in-frame clones only, with some absent. The sample holds 180,000 or so clones, around 80% seen once. Sequencing input: PBMCs. The receptors originated from a man aged 18-30 years in good health and CMV-seronegative. The CDR3 runs from the conserved cysteine through the conserved F or W. Each record gives: V gene, clone size, CDR3 protein. The size of a clone is reported for some rows only, either as once, few or many, or as a class for expanded clones.

TRBV5-6 | once | CASSWDRGVVTQYF
TRBV2 | . | CASRVGQATEAFF
TRBV6-4 | few | CASSVASGTGGRDEQFF
TRBV15 | few | CATSRVRGAGNTIYF
TRBV5-1 | . | CASSLGGTGAGGTEAFF
TRBV30 | once | CAWSLLGLQQFF
TRBV19 | . | CASNPGGTEAFF
TRBV7-3 | few | CASSKRDSTDTQYF
TRBV5-1 | . | CASSRQSPSSYNSPLHF
TRBV27 | . | CASSPGTAWAGANVLTF
TRBV6-1 | . | CASSVGHGELFF
TRBV2 | . | CASSGDNEQFF
TRBV4-3 | once | CASSQGTTQETQYF
TRBV4-3 | . | CASSQGQGVNTGELFF
TRBV5-1 | . | CASSLLSGQETQYF
TRBV15 | . | CATSDKADSSYEQYF
TRBV19 | . | CASSPGLFYEQYF
TRBV29-1 | . | CSVSGTGGKRVIGTEAFF
TRBV7-3 | few | CASSLTPTVTDTQYF
TRBV7-9 | . | CASSPETEQYF
TRBV30 | few | CAWRAGTGWNEQFF
TRBV4-3 | . | CASSQESDENQPQHF
TRBV7-9 | . | CASSFGGQNYEQYF
TRBV4-3 | few | CASSQDARLEKLFF
TRBV11-3 | . | CASSLGTSGGSYNEQFF
TRBV28 | . | CASSSPDSWDNQPQHF